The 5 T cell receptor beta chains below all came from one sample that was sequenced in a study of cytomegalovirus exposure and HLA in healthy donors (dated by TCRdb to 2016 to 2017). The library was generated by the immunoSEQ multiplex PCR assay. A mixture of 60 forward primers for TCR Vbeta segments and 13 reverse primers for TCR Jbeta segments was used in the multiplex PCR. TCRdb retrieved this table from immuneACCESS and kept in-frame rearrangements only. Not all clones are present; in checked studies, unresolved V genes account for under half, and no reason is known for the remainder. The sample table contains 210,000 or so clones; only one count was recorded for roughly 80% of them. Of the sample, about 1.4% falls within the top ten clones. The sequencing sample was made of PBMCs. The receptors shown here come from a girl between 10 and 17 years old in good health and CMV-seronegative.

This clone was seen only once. The CDR3 region is CASSSKEGAGEKLFF. DNA for the CDR3: TGTGCCAGCAGCTCCAAAGAGGGGGCAGGGGAAAAACTGTTTTTT. This chain connects TRBV4-2 to TRBJ1-4; 7 nucleotides line up with TRBD1. CDR3 length: 15 residues. The V gene end was trimmed by 5 bases and the J gene end by 8 bases; junction bases not matched to a gene: 11. CDR1 and CDR2 from the germline V gene are LGHNA and YNFKEQ.

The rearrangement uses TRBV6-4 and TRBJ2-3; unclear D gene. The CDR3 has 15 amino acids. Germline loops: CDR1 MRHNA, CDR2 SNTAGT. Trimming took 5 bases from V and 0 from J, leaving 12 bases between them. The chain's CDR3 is CASSLTVSSTDTQYF. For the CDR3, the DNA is TGTGCCAGCAGTCTGACTGTTTCTAGCACAGATACGCAGTATTTT.

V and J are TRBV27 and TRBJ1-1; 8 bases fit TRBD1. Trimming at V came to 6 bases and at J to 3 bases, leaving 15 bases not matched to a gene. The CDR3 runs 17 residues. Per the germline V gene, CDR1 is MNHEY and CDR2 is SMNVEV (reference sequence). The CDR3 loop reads CASSGRQGRALDTEAFF. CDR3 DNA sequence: TGTGCCAGCAGCGGCCGACAGGGGAGGGCCTTGGACACTGAAGCTTTCTTT.

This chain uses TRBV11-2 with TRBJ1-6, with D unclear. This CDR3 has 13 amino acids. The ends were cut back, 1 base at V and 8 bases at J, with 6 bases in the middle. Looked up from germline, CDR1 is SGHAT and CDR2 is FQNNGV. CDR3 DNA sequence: TGTGCCAGCAGCTTAGGGACTGATTCACCCCTCCACTTT. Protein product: CASSLGTDSPLHF.

The CDR3 DNA reads TGTGCCACCAGCAGAGATCTGGTCGGGAGGGCCAAACATAATGAGCAGTTCTTC. Protein product: CATSRDLVGRAKHNEQFF. This chain links TRBV15 with TRBJ2-1; 8 bases match TRBD2. J gave up 7 bases and V 0 bases, and 14 bases lay outside the gene matches. The CDR3 extends over 18 amino acids. Looked up from germline, CDR1 is LNHNV and CDR2 is YYDKDF (reference sequence).